This passage covers 14 T cell receptor beta chains from one sample sequenced in a study of blood T cell repertoires in COVID-19. Repertoires were generated with immunoSEQ multiplex PCR, while TCRdb's copy carries only in-frame clones and drops some. The sample holds 400,000 to 550,000 clones, roughly 89% seen once. Input material: peripheral blood. The receptor set was obtained from a woman aged 25-40 years with acute or convalescent COVID-19.

The chain links TRBV2 to TRBJ1-5, with D perhaps matching TRBD1 (6 bases). In germline, CDR1 is SNHLY, CDR2 FYNNEI. The CDR3 runs 16 residues. The ends were cut back, 5 bases at V and 0 bases at J, with 14 bases in the middle. CDR3 DNA: TGTGCCAGCAGTCCACCCAACAGGGATAGCAATCAGCCCCAGCATTTT. It is translated as CASSPPNRDSNQPQHF. The full variable domain, with the rest looked up from reference TRBV2 and TRBJ1-5, is EPEVTQTPSHQVTQMGQEVILRCVPISNHLYFYWYRQILGQKVEFLVSFYNNEISEKSEIFDDQFSVERPDGSNFTLKIRSTKLEDSAMYFCASSPPNRDSNQPQHFGDGTRLSIL.

Worth noting for this clone: One end of the junction does not line up with germline, which may come from a read error. The V gene is TRBV18, the J gene TRBJ1-1; D not certain. Per the germline V gene, CDR1 is KGHSH and CDR2 is LQKENI. The CDR3 totals 11 residues. This CDR3 reads CASSLPPRRNF. CDR3 bases: TGTGCCAGCTCACTGCCCCCACGGAGAAACTTT.

The gene calls are TRBV28 and TRBJ1-5; 10 bases agree with TRBD1. The V gene end was trimmed by 2 bases and the J gene end by 6 bases; junction bases not matched to a gene: 10. CDR1 is MDHEN and CDR2 is SYDVKM in the germline V gene. The CDR3 consists of 17 residues. This CDR3 is CASSLTGTGVLGQPQHF. The CDR3 nucleotides read TGTGCCAGCAGTTTAACCGGGACAGGGGTTTTGGGTCAGCCCCAGCATTTT.

This chain joins TRBV9 and TRBJ1-2; D remains ambiguous. This CDR3 has 15 residues. The germline V gene encodes CDR1 SGDLS and CDR2 YYNGEE. The germline V and J ends were trimmed by 3 bases and 2 bases, with 14 bases remaining between them. The DNA of the CDR3 is TGTGCCAGCAGCGGGACTCCTGAGCCAAACTATGGCTACACCTTC. This sequence encodes CASSGTPEPNYGYTF. Combining the CDR3 with reference TRBV9 and TRBJ1-2 gives the whole variable domain DSGVTQTPKHLITATGQRVTLRCSPRSGDLSVYWYQQSLDQGLQFLIQYYNGEERAKGNILERFSAQQFPDLHSELNLSSLELGDSALYFCASSGTPEPNYGYTFGSGTRLTVV.

The chain uses TRBV25-1 and TRBJ1-6; TRBD1 is a possible D gene (5 bases). CDR1 is MGHDK and CDR2 is SYGVNS in the germline V gene. V was clipped by 1 base and J by 7 bases, with 11 bases between them. The CDR3 runs to 15 residues. CDR3 sequence: CASSELGGLNSPLHF. CDR3 sequence (DNA): TGTGCCAGCAGTGAATTGGGGGGGTTGAATTCACCCCTCCACTTT.

The rearrangement links TRBV18 to TRBJ2-6; 11 positions match TRBD1. V shed 3 bases and J 1 base; nucleotides not matched to a gene: 5. The CDR3 totals 18 residues. The germline V gene encodes CDR1 KGHSH and CDR2 LQKENI. The CDR3 loop is CASSPGQGGRSGANVLTF. CDR3 nucleotides: TGTGCCAGCTCACCGGGACAGGGGGGACGGTCTGGGGCCAACGTCCTGACTTTC.

The chain recombines TRBV6-1 with TRBJ2-2, with 7 bases aligning to TRBD1. This CDR3 has 16 residues. J gave up 5 bases and V 3 bases, and 9 bases lay outside the gene matches. Germline V gene lookup returns CDR1 MNHNS and CDR2 SASEGT. The CDR3 sequence: CASSEATGWATGELFF. The DNA for the CDR3 is TGTGCCAGCAGTGAGGCGACAGGGTGGGCGACCGGGGAGCTGTTTTTT.

This clone was found once. The rearrangement joins TRBV6-6 to TRBJ2-1; 8 bases are shared with TRBD1. V trimming: 5 bases; J trimming: 3 bases; junction bases outside the gene matches: 6. There are 15 residues in the CDR3. Looked up from germline, CDR1 is MNHNY and CDR2 is SVGAGI (reference sequence). The chain's CDR3 is CASSRTGGIYNEQFF. The CDR3 region has the DNA TGTGCCAGCAGTCGAACAGGGGGGATCTACAATGAGCAGTTCTTC.

This clone was picked up one time. V is TRBV5-4 and J is TRBJ2-2; 8 nucleotides match TRBD2. Germline loops: CDR1 SGHNT, CDR2 YYREEE (reference sequence). The CDR3 consists of 16 residues. Trimming removed 4 bases from V and 7 bases from J; junction bases left unmatched: 12. The DNA for the CDR3 is TGTGCCAGCAGCCCCCTAGGGGCGGGGGGTGGCGGGGAGCTGTTTTTT. Translated: CASSPLGAGGGGELFF.

A few counts support this clone. This chain uses TRBV5-1 with TRBJ2-5; weak D call: TRBD1 (6 bases). The CDR3 sequence is 13 residues long. Trimming shortened V by 5 bases and J by 4 bases, and 12 bases separated the two germline ends. Germline V gives CDR1 SGHRS, CDR2 YFSETQ. CDR3 in DNA: TGCGCCAGCAGAGTTACAGGGTCAGAGACCCAGTACTTC. Translated, it gives CASRVTGSETQYF.

This clone appeared once. The V and J genes are TRBV4-1 and TRBJ2-1; D is undetermined. Germline V gene data show CDR1 as MGHRA and CDR2 as YSYEKL. The V end lost 5 bases, the J end lost 5 bases, and 19 bases lay between the germline ends. There are 16 residues in the CDR3. The CDR3 spells CASSSPLLTRDNEQFF. CDR3 coding DNA: TGCGCCAGCAGCTCCCCGTTATTGACTCGGGACAATGAGCAGTTCTTC.

The V gene is TRBV20-1, the J gene TRBJ2-5; TRBD1 aligns across 8 bases. CDR1 and CDR2 from the germline V gene are DFQATT and SNEGSKA (reference sequence). The CDR3 extends over 14 amino acids. V dropped 3 bases and J dropped 4; count of bases not matched to a gene: 7. The DNA of the CDR3 is TGCAGTGCTAGTCAGGGGGCGGTGGCAGAGACCCAGTACTTC. Protein: CSASQGAVAETQYF.

The CDR3 region is CASSPRDRARGGYTF. As DNA, the CDR3 is TGTGCCAGCTCACCGCGGGACAGGGCCCGGGGTGGCTACACCTTC. This rearrangement joins TRBV18 to TRBJ1-2, with 9 bases identical to TRBD1. Germline CDR1 KGHSH, CDR2 LQKENI. This CDR3 is 15 amino acids long. Trimming took 3 bases from V and 7 from J; bases not matched to a gene: 9.

This chain uses TRBV18 with TRBJ1-3, with 9 bases matching TRBD1. The CDR3 sequence is 16 residues long. Trimming at V came to 6 bases and at J to 4 bases, leaving 10 bases not matched to a gene. CDR1 and CDR2 from the germline V gene are KGHSH and LQKENI. The CDR3 spells CASSPGTGRIGNTIYF. In nucleotides, the CDR3 is TGTGCCAGCTCGCCCGGGACAGGGAGGATCGGAAACACCATATATTTT.